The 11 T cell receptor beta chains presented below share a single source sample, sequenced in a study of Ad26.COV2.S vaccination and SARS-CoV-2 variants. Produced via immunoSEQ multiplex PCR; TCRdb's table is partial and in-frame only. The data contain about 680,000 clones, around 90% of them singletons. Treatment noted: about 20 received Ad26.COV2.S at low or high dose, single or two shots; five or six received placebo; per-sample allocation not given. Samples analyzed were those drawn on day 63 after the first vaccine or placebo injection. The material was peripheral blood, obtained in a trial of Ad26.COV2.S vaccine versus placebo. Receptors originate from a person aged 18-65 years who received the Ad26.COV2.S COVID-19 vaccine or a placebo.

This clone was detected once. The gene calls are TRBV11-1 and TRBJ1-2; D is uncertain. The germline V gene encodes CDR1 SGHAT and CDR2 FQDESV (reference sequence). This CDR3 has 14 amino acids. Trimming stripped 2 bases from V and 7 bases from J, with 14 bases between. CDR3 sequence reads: CASSLTPEGSGYTF. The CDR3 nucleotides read TGTGCCAGCAGCTTAACGCCGGAAGGTAGTGGCTACACCTTC.

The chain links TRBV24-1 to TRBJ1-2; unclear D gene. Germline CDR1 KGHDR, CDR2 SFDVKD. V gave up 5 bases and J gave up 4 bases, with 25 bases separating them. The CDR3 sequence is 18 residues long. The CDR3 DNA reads TGTGCCACCAGTGCGGTGGTCGTTCCGGCGCCCGACCTCTATGGCTACACCTTC. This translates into CATSAVVVPAPDLYGYTF.

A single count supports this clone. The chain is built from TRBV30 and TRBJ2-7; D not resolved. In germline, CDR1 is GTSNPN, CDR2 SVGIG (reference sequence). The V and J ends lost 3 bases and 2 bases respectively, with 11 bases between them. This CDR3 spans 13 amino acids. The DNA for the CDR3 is TGTGCCTGGAGGGGCGACTTGGCCTACGAGCAGTACTTC. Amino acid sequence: CAWRGDLAYEQYF.

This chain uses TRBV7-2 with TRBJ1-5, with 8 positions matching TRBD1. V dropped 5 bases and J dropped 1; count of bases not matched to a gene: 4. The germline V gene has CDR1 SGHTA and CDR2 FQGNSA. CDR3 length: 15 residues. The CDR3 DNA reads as TGTGCCAGCAGCCAGGGGGCGGGAAGCAATCAGCCCCAGCATTTT. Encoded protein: CASSQGAGSNQPQHF.

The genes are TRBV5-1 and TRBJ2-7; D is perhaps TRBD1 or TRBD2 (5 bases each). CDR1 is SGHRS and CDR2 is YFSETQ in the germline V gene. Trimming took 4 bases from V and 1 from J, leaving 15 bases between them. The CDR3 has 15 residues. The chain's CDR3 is CASSGQGLASYEQYF. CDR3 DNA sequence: TGCGCCAGCAGCGGGCAGGGCCTAGCATCCTACGAGCAGTACTTC.

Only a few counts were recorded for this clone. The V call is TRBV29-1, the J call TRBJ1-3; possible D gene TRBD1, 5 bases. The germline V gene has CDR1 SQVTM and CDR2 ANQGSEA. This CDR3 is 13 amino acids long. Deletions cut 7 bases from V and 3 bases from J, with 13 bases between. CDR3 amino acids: CSGGWGSGNTIYF. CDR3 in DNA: TGCAGCGGCGGTTGGGGGAGTGGAAACACCATATATTTT. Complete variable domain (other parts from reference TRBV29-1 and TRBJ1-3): SAVISQKPSRDICQRGTSLTIQCQVDSQVTMMFWYRQQPGQSLTLIATANQGSEATYESGFVIDKFPISRPNLTFSTLTVSNMSPEDSSIYLCSGGWGSGNTIYFGEGSWLTVV.

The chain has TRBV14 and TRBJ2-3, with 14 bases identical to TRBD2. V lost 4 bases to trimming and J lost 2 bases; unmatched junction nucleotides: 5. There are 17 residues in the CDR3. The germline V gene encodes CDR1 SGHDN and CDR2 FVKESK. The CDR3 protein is CASSRTSGRSFTDTQYF. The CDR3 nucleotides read TGTGCCAGCAGCCGGACTAGCGGGAGGTCCTTCACAGATACGCAGTATTTT. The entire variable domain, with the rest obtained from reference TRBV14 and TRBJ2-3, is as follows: EAGVTQFPSHSVIEKGQTVTLRCDPISGHDNLYWYRRVMGKEIKFLLHFVKESKQDESGMPNNRFLAERTGGTYSTLKVQPAELEDSGVYFCASSRTSGRSFTDTQYFGPGTRLTVL.

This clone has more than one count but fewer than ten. CDR3 in DNA: TGTGCCAGCAGGAGAAAGATTGAAGCTTTCTTT. This gives the protein CASRRKIEAFF. This sequence joins TRBV5-4 and TRBJ1-1; no clear D gene. The CDR3 spans 11 residues. CDR1 and CDR2 (germline): SGHNT, YYREEE (reference sequence). V shed 5 bases and J shed 7 bases, with 9 bases lying between them.

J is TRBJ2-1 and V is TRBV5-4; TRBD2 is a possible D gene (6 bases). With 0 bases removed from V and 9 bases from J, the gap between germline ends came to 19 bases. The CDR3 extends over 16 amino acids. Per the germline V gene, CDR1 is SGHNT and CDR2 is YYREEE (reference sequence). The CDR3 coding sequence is TGTGCCAGCAGCTTGGGCAGTCGCGGGGCCTTGGGTGAGCAGTTCTTC. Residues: CASSLGSRGALGEQFF.

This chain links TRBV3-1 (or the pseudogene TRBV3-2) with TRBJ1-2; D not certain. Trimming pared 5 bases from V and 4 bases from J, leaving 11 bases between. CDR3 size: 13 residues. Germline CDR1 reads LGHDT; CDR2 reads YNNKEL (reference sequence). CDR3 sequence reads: CASSGRLGYGYTF. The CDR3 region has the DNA TGTGCCAGCAGCGGCAGGCTTGGCTATGGCTACACCTTC.

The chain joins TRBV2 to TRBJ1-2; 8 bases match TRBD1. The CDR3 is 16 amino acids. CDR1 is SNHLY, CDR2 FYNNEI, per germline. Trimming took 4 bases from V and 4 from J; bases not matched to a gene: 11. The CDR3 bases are TGTGCCAGCAGTGTTCGGCAGGGGGCCCTATTCTATGGCTACACCTTC. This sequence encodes CASSVRQGALFYGYTF.